This T cell receptor (beta chain) was found in a study of Graves' ophthalmopathy and Graves' hyperthyroidism. Trimming shortened V by 4 bases and J by 3 bases, and 9 bases separated the two germline ends. Germline V gives CDR1 MNHNS, CDR2 SASEGT. There are 14 residues in the CDR3. This clonotype has a count of ten or more. Ophthalmopathy-affected donors exhibited moderate-to-severe activity, CAS ≥3, NOSPECS ≥4, and duration under 3 months. The authors amplified TCR beta CDR3 regions, and they did so from RNA transcripts for repertoire sequencing. First-round RT-PCR used HTBI primers; second-round multiplex PCR followed. TCRdb called the multiplex PCR reads again in MiXCR, with one record for every CDR3 protein. The sample shows 350,000 to 450,000 distinct CDR3 sequences, about 17% of them seen only once.

The sample consisted of peripheral blood. The chain has TRBV6-1 and TRBJ2-2, with D tentatively TRBD1 (5 bases). This sequence originates from a woman between 18 and 29 years old with Graves' ophthalmopathy. The CDR3 DNA is TGTGCCAGCAGTGCCACAGGAGACACCGGGGAGCTGTTTTTT. Protein product: CASSATGDTGELFF.